The clone carrying this TCR beta chain was detected a few times. A split of CD4+ cells into CD45RA+ naive and CD45RA-negative memory subsets was performed. The data belong to a study of shared clonotypes between healthy human individuals. Tens of thousands of T cell genomes (approximately 210 ng DNA) went into each sorted-subset replicate. Produced via immunoSEQ multiplex PCR; TCRdb's table is partial and in-frame only. Of around 1,100,000 clones in the sample, 70% to 85% were seen once. Unmatched junction bases numbered 10, after V lost 8 bases and J lost 6 bases. CDR3 length equals 16 residues. Germline lookup yields CDR1 SNHLY and CDR2 FYNNEI.

The sequenced material came from memory CD4+ T cells from PBMCs. Subset of the sample: CD45RA-negative fraction. V and J are TRBV2 and TRBJ2-1; 13 nucleotides agree with TRBD2. This sequence was found in a man aged 18 to 29 in good health. Some clones in this sample may be carry-over from other donors' samples. CDR3 sequence reads: CASYVRRTSGGNEQFF. The CDR3, as DNA: TGTGCCAGCTATGTCCGCCGGACTAGCGGGGGCAATGAGCAGTTCTTC.